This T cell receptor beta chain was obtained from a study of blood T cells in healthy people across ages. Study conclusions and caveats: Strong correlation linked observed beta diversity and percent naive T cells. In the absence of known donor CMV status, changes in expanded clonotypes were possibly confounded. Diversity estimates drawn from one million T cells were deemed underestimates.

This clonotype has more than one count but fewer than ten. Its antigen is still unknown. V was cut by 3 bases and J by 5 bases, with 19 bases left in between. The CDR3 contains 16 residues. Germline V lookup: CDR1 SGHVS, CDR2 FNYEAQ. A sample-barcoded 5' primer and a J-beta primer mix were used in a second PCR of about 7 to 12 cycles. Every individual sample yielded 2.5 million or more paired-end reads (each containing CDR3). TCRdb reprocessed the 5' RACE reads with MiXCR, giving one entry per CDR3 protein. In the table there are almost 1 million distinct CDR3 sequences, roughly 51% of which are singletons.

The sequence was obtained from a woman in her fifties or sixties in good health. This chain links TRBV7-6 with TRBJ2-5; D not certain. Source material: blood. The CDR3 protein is CASSFSGLSSRETQYF. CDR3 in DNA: TGTGCCAGCAGCTTCTCCGGGCTATCCTCCCGGGAGACCCAGTACTTC.